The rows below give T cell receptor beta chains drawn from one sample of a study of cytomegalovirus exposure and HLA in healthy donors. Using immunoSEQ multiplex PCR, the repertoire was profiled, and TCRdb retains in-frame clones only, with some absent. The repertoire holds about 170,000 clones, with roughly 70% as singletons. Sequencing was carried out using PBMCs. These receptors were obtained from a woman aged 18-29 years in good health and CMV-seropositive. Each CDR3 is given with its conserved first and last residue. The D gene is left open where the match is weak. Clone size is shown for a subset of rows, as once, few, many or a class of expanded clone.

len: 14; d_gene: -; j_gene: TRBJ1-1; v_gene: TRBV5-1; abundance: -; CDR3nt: TGCGCCAGCAGCTTGGGGACAGTGAACACTGAAGCTTTCTTT; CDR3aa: CASSLGTVNTEAFF
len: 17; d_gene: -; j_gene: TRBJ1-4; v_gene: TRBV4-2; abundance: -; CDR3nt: TGTGCCAGCAGCCAAGCCCCCAGGGGTCCAACTAATGAAAAACTGTTTTTT; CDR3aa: CASSQAPRGPTNEKLFF
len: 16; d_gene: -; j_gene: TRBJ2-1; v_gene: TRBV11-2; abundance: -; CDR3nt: TGTGCCAGCAGCTGGAACAGGGATAGCTCCTACAATGAGCAGTTCTTC; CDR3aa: CASSWNRDSSYNEQFF
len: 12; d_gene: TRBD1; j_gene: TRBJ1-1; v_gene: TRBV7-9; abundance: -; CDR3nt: TGTTCCAGCAGCTCCGGGACAGCTGAAGCTTTCTTT; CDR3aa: CSSSSGTAEAFF
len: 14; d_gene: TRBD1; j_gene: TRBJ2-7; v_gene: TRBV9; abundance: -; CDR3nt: TGTGCCAGCAGCCCCATGGGACAGGGCTACGAGCAGTACTTC; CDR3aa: CASSPMGQGYEQYF
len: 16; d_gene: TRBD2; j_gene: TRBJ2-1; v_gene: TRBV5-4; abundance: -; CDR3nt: TGTGCCAGCAGCTGGCCTAGCGGGGGCTCCTACAATGAGCAGTTCTTC; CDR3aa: CASSWPSGGSYNEQFF
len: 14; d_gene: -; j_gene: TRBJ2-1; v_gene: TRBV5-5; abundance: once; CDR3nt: TGTGCCAGCAGCTTGGGTCACGTTTTCGGTGAGCAGTTCTTC; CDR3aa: CASSLGHVFGEQFF
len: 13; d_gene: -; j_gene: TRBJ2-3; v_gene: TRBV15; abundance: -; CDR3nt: TGTGCCACCAGCAGAGAGGGCGGGGATACGCAGTATTTT; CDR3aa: CATSREGGDTQYF
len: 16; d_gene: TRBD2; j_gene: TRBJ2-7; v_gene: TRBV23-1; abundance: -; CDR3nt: TGCGCCAGCAGTCCCAACTCGACTAGCGGGGGCCACGAGCAGTACTTC; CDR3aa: CASSPNSTSGGHEQYF
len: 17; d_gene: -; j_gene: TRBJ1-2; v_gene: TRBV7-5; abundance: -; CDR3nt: TGTGTCAGAAGCTTAATTCCAAGTAAGACAGGGTACGGCGGCTACACCTTC; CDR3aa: CVRSLIPSKTGYGGYTF
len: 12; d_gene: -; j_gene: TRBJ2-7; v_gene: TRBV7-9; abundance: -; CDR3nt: TGTGCCAGCAGCTCGAGTTCCTACGAGCAGTACTTC; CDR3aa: CASSSSSYEQYF
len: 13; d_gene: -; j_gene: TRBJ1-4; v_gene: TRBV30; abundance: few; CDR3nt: TGTGCCTGGAGTGCAGGGCCTGCTGAAAAACTGTTTTTT; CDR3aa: CAWSAGPAEKLFF
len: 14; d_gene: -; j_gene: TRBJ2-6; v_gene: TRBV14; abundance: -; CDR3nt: TGTGCCAGCAGATCCGGGACTGGGGCCAACGTCCTGACTTTC; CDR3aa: CASRSGTGANVLTF
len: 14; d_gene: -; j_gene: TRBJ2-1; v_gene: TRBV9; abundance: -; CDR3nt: TGTGCCAGCAGCGTCCCCAACAGGGAAAATGAGCAGTTCTTC; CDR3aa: CASSVPNRENEQFF
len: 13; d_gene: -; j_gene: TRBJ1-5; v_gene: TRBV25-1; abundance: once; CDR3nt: TGTGCCAGCAGTGATTCCCATTTTCAGCCCCAGCATTTT; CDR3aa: CASSDSHFQPQHF
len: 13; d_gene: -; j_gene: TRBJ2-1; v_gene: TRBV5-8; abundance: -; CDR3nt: TGTGCCAGCAGCCACCGGACGGGGAATGAGCAGTTCTTC; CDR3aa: CASSHRTGNEQFF
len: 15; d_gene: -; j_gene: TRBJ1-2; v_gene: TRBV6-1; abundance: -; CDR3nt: TGTGCCAGCTCCAAAGGCAGGAACGCGGGCTATGGCTACACCTTC; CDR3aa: CASSKGRNAGYGYTF
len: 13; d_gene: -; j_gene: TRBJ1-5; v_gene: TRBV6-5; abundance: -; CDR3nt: TGTGCCAGCAGCAGGACAGGCAATCAGCCCCAGCATTTT; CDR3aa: CASSRTGNQPQHF